The T cell receptor (beta chain) described here comes from a study of T-cell reconstitution after alpha-beta-depleted transplantation in children. Findings and limits, study-wide: Hyperexpanded clones declined; after one year, newly produced T cells mostly supplied diversity. Two months or so post-transplant, alpha-beta T cells reportedly derived from several hundred expanded graft clones. Surviving recipient cells, namely T cells and thymic progenitors, were the source of high day-60 TCRbeta diversity in some patients.

A library of TCRbeta sequences, prepared with unique molecular identifiers, was generated. Each CDR3 protein gets one entry after TCRdb re-called the PCR reads with MiXCR. The sample lists 700,000 to 950,000 distinct CDR3 sequences, 15% to 20% occurring once. A remark on this clonotype: Antigen unknown.

Germline V CDR1 and CDR2: SGHRS, YFSETQ. The CDR3 contains 15 residues. Trimming at V came to 3 bases and at J to 0 bases, leaving 4 bases not matched to a gene. This chain joins TRBV5-1 and TRBJ2-3; 7 nucleotides agree with TRBD1. The clonotype originates from a male patient between 5 and 17 years old who had a stem cell transplant for acute lymphoblastic leukemia, so the T cells may come from the graft donor. This specimen consisted of PBMCs, mostly from graft donor cells, obtained 360 days after TCRalphabeta/CD19-depleted stem cell transplant. CDR3 sequence: CASSSGQRSTDTQYF. DNA of the CDR3: TGCGCCAGCAGCTCGGGACAGCGCAGCACAGATACGCAGTATTTT.